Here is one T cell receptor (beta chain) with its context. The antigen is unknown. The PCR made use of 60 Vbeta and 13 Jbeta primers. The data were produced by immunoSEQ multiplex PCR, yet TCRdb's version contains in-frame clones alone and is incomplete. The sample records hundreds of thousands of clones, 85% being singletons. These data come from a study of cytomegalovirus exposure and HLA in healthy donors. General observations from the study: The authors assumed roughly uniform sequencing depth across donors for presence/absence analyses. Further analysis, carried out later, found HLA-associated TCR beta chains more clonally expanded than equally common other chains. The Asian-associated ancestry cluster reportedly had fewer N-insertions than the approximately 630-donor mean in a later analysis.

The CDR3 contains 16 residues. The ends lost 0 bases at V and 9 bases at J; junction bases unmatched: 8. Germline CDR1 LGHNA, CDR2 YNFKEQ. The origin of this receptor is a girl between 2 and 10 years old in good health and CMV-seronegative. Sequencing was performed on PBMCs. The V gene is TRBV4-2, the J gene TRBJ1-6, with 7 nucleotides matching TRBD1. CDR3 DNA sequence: TGTGCCAGCAGCCAAGATCCTGACAGGGTTTTTTCACCCCTCCACTTT. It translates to CASSQDPDRVFSPLHF.